Given below is one T cell receptor (beta chain) in context. The repertoire was sequenced with immunoSEQ multiplex PCR; TCRdb's copy has only in-frame clones and lacks some. The sample consists of about 73,000 clones, about 90% of them appearing once. This sample was included in a study of OX40 agonist ivuxolimab in advanced cancers. Study-level information: Patients assigned to dose escalation were diagnosed with hepatocellular carcinoma, melanoma, renal cell or head and neck cancer.

CDR1 and CDR2 from the germline V gene are GTSNPN and SVGIG (reference sequence). The V and J ends lost 1 base and 2 bases respectively, with 6 bases between them. The CDR3 spans 13 residues. The sample here was CD4+ or CD8+ T cells sorted from blood, taken in a trial of the OX40 agonist ivuxolimab. The J gene is TRBJ1-5, the V gene TRBV30; D is unclear. The TCR was taken from an adult with an advanced solid tumor such as melanoma, head and neck, liver or kidney cancer. The chain's CDR3 is CAWSAEGNQPQHF. The CDR3 DNA reads TGTGCCTGGAGTGCGGAGGGCAATCAGCCCCAGCATTTT.